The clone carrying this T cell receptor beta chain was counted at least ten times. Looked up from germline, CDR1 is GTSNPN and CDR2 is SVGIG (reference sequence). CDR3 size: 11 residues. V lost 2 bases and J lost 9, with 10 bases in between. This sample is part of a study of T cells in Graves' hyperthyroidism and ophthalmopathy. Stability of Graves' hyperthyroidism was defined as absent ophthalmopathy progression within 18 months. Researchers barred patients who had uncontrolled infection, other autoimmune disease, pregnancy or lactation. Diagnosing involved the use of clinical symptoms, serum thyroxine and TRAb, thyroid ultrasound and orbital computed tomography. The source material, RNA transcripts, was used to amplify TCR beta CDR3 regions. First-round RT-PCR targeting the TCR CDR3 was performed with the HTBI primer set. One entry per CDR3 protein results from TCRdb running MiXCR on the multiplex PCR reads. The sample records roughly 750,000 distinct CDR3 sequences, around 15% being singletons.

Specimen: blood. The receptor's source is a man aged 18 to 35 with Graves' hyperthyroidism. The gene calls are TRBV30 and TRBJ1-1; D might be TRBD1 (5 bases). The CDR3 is CAWSRDAQAFF. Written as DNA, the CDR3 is TGTGCCTGGAGTCGGGACGCTCAAGCTTTCTTT.